One TCR beta chain is described in this entry. The PCR made use of 60 Vbeta and 13 Jbeta primers. The protocol was immunoSEQ multiplex PCR, while the TCRdb copy is restricted to in-frame clones and leaves out a portion. The table records a few hundred thousand clones, more than 60% of them present only once. The record originates from a study of cytomegalovirus exposure and HLA in healthy donors. Germline CDR1 reads ENHRY; CDR2 reads SYGVKD. The CDR3 runs to 14 residues. J lost 2 bases, V lost 4 bases, and 3 bases had no gene match. The sequence was obtained from a man in his forties or fifties in good health and CMV-seronegative. Sequences were obtained from PBMCs. J is TRBJ1-1 and V is TRBV10-3; 8 positions match TRBD1. The CDR3 protein is CAISVDRENTEAFF. The CDR3 DNA reads TGTGCCATCAGTGTGGACAGGGAAAACACTGAAGCTTTCTTT.